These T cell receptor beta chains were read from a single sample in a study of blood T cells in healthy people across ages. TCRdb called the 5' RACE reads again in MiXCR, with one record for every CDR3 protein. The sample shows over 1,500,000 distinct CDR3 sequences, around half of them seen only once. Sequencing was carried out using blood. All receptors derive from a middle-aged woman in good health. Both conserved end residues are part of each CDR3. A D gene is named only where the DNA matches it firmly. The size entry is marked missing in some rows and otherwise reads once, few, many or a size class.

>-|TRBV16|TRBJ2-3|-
CASELGGPSDTQYF
TGTGCCAGCGAATTAGGGGGGCCATCAGATACGCAGTATTTT
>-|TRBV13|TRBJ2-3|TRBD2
CASSLLAEGTDTQYF
TGTGCCAGCAGCCTACTAGCGGAGGGCACAGATACGCAGTATTTT
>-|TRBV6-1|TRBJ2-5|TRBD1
CASTRTGSKETQYF
TGTGCCAGCACCAGGACAGGGTCGAAAGAGACCCAGTACTTC
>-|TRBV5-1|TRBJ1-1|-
CASSLHSWNTEAFF
TGCGCCAGCAGCTTACACTCGTGGAACACTGAAGCTTTCTTT
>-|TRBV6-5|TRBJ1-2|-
CATNRVRGTYGYTF
TGTGCCACGAACAGGGTTCGGGGAACCTATGGCTACACCTTC
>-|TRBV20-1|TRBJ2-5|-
CSASDRLSAQYF
TGCAGTGCTTCGGACCGGTTGTCGGCCCAGTACTTC
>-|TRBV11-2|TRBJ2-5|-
CASSSKTAQETQYF
TGTGCCAGCAGCTCGAAGACAGCCCAAGAGACCCAGTACTTC
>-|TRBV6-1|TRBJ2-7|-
CASSVPSQGREQYF
TGTGCCAGCAGTGTCCCCAGCCAGGGACGCGAGCAGTACTTC
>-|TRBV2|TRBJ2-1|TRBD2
CASSGGTRLREQFF
TGTGCCAGCAGTGGTGGGACTAGACTTCGTGAGCAGTTCTTC
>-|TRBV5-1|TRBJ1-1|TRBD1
CASSLTTGGANTEAFF
TGCGCCAGCAGCCTGACCACAGGGGGTGCGAACACTGAAGCTTTCTTT
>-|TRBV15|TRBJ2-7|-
CATSRDFGSYEQYF
TGTGCCACCAGCAGAGATTTCGGCTCCTACGAGCAGTACTTC
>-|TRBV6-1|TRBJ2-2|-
CASSERRNTGELFF
TGTGCCAGCAGTGAACGCAGAAACACCGGGGAGCTGTTTTTT
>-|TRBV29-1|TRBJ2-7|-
CSGGESYEQYF
TGCAGCGGGGGTGAGTCCTACGAGCAGTACTTC
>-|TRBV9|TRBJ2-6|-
CASSVGGSRSEANVPTF
TGTGCCAGCAGCGTAGGAGGGTCTCGGTCTGAGGCCAACGTCCCGACTTTC
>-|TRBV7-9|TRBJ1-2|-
CASSVQVINYGYTF
TGTGCCAGCAGCGTACAGGTTATAAACTATGGCTACACCTTC
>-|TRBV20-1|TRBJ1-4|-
CSAPPRGRGINEKLFF
TGCAGTGCCCCCCCCCGGGGGAGGGGAATTAATGAAAAACTGTTTTTT
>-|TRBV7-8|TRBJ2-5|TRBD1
CASSANLGQGASGFLIQETQYF
TGTGCCAGCAGCGCCAATTTGGGCCAGGGGGCTTCTGGCTTCTTGATCCAAGAGACCCAGTACTTC
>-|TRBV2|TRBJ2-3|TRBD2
CASGTTSGNTDTQYF
TGTGCCAGCGGCACCACTAGCGGAAACACAGATACGCAGTATTTT
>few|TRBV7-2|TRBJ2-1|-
CASSSRHQGNEQFF
TGTGCCAGCAGCAGCCGGCATCAGGGCAATGAGCAGTTCTTC
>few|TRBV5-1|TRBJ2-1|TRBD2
CASSLGTSKYNEQFF
TGCGCCAGCAGCTTGGGGACTAGTAAATACAATGAGCAGTTCTTC
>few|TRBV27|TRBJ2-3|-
CASSLSPSGADTQYF
TGTGCCAGCAGTCTGAGCCCTTCCGGGGCAGATACGCAGTATTTT
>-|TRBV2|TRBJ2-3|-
CANDVKTTDTQYF
TGTGCCAACGACGTTAAGACGACAGATACGCAGTATTTT
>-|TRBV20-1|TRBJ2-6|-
CSARTSSGANVLTF
TGCAGTGCTAGGACTAGCTCTGGGGCCAACGTCCTGACTTTC
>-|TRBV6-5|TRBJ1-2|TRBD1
CASSYSDRGRWGYTF
TGTGCCAGCAGTTACTCGGACAGGGGGCGGTGGGGCTACACCTTC